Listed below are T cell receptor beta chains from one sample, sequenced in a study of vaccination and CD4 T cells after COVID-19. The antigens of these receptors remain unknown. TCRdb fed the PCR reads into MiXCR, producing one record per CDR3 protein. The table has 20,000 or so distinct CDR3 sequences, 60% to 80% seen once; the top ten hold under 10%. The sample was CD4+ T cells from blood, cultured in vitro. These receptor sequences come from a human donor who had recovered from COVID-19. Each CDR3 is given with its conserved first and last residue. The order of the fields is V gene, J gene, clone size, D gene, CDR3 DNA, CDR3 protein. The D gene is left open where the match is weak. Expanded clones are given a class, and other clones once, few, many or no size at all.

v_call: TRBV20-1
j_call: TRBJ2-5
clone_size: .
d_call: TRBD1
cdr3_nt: TGCAGTCCCGGGGACAGGGGCAGTAAATTACAAGAGACCCAGTACTTC
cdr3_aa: CSPGDRGSKLQETQYF

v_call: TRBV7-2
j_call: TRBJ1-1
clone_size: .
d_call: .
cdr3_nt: TGTGCCAGCAGCTTAGCGCGGGAGGGCCGCACTGAAGCTTTCTTT
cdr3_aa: CASSLAREGRTEAFF

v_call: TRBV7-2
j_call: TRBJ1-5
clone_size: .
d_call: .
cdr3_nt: TGTGCCAGCAGCTTAGGTTGGTCAGGTAGTCAGCCCCAGCATTTT
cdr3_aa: CASSLGWSGSQPQHF

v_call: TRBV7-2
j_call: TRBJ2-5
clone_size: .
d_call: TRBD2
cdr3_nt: TGTGCCAGCAACTTTCGAACCGTTAGCGGGAGGAAAGAGACCCAGTACTTC
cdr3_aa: CASNFRTVSGRKETQYF

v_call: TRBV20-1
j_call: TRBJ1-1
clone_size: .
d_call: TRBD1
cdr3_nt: TGCAGTGCTATCGACCTTGTTCTTCGGGGACAGGGGGGAAAGAACACTGAAGCTTTCTTT
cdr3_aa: CSAIDLVLRGQGGKNTEAFF

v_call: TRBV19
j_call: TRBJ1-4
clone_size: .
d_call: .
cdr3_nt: TGTGCCAGTAGTTTCGAGGGAATACGTGAAAAACTGTTTTTT
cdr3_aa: CASSFEGIREKLFF

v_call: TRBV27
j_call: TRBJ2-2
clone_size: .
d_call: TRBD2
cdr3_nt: TGTGCCAGCAGTTTCGGGAGCGGGAGGCCCCTGAACACCGGGGAGCTGTTTTTT
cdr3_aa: CASSFGSGRPLNTGELFF

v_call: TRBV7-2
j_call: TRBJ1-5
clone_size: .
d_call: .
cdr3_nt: TGTGCCAGCAGCCCAGCCGGACGGGCCTCAGGGCCCCAGCATTTT
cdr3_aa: CASSPAGRASGPQHF

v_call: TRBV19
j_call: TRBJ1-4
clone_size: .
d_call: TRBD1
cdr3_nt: TGTGCCAGTAGTCACAAAAGGACAGGGTCGGCTGAAAAACTGTTTTTT
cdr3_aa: CASSHKRTGSAEKLFF

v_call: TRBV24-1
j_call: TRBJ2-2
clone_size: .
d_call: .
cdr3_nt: TGTGCCACCAAGTCGGGACAAAACACCGGGGAGCTGTTTTTT
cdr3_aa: CATKSGQNTGELFF

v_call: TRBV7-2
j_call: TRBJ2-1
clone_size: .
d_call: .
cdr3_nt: TGTGCCAGCAGCTTAGCTAGGCCTGAGCCGTTCTTC
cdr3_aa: CASSLARPEPFF

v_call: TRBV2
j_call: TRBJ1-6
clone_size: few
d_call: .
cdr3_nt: TGTGCCAGCAGGGGGCCGAGTGGGGCGTATTCACCCCTCCACTTT
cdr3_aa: CASRGPSGAYSPLHF

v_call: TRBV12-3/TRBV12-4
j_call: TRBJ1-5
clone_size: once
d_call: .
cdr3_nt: TGTGCCAGCAGTTTAGACAGGGTGAGGCAGCCCCAGCATTTT
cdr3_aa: CASSLDRVRQPQHF

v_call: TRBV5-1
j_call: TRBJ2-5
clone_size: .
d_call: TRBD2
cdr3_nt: TGCGCCAGCAGCTTGGAGGGTAGCGGGAGCTTCGAGACCCAGTACTTC
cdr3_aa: CASSLEGSGSFETQYF

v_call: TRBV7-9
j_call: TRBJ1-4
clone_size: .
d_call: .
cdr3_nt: TGTGCCAGCAGCCAAGGACAGCTGGTCACAACTAATGAAAAACTGTTTTTT
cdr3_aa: CASSQGQLVTTNEKLFF

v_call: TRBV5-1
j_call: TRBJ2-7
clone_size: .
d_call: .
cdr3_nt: TGCGCCAGCAGCTTTGAGGGCCCGTACGGGCAGTACTTC
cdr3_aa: CASSFEGPYGQYF

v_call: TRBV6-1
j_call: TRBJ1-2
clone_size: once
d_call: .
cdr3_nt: TGTGCCAGCAGTGAAGTAGGGACAATAGATGGCTACACCTTC
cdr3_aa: CASSEVGTIDGYTF

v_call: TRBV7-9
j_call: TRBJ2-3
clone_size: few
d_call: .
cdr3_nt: TGTGCCAGCAGCTTACACGTCAGCACAGATACGCAGTATTTT
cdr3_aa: CASSLHVSTDTQYF

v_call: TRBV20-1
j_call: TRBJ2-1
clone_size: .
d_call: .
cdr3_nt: TGCAGTGCTAGAGCCGGACTCGGCTCCTACAATGAGCAGTTCTTC
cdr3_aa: CSARAGLGSYNEQFF

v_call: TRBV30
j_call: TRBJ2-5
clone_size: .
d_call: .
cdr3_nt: TGTGCCTGGAGTGGGTGGGGAGGACAAGAGACCCAGTACTTC
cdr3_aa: CAWSGWGGQETQYF

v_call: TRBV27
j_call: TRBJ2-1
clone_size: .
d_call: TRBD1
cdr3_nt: TGTGCCAGCAGTCTCGACAGGGGCCGGTACAATGAGCAGTTCTTC
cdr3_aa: CASSLDRGRYNEQFF

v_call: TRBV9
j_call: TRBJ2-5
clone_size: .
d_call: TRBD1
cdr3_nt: TGTGCCAGCAACCGCAGGGGGCAGCAAGAGACCCAGTACTTC
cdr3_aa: CASNRRGQQETQYF